The 25 T cell receptor beta chains below come from one sample, sequenced in a study of beta chain features in type 1 diabetes. General study findings and limits: Type 1 diabetes patients had moderately but significantly shorter TCRB CDR3s in all four CD4+ subsets.

Expressed TCRB transcripts were sequenced, since all the RNA that had been isolated was reverse transcribed. The method was immunoSEQ multiplex PCR; TCRdb's version includes in-frame clones alone and lacks a portion of them. The sample lists a few hundred thousand clones, roughly 20% occurring once. These receptors are not linked to any known antigen. The sample was naive CD4+ T cells from blood. Receptors were obtained from a woman aged 40 to 49 with type 1 diabetes.

Comment on this clone: One end of the junction varies from germline; a read error may be responsible. The chain links TRBV28 to TRBJ2-3; D might be TRBD1 (5 bases). The germline gives CDR1 MDHEN, CDR2 SYDVKM. This CDR3 comprises 11 residues. As DNA, the CDR3 is TGTGCCAGCAGTTTGTCATGGGGCCTGTTTTTC. Residues: CASSLSWGLFF.

This clone has only a few counts. V gene TRBV7-2 combines with J gene TRBJ1-1; 7 positions agree with TRBD1. This CDR3 has 12 amino acids. The germline gives CDR1 SGHTA, CDR2 FQGNSA. V dropped 5 bases and J dropped 11; count of bases not matched to a gene: 8. The CDR3 nucleotides are TGTGCCAGCAGCCCCGACAGGGTAGTGGCTTTCTTT. Translating it yields CASSPDRVVAFF. Full variable domain (remainder filled in from reference TRBV7-2 and TRBJ1-1): GAGVSQSPSNKVTEKGKDVELRCDPISGHTALYWYRQSLGQGLEFLIYFQGNSAPDKSGLPSDRFSAERTGGSVSTLTIQRTQQEDSAVYLCASSPDRVVAFFGQGTRLTVV.

This clone was counted a few times. This chain links TRBV30 with TRBJ2-3; perhaps TRBD1 as D (7 bases). Germline V gene data show CDR1 as GTSNPN and CDR2 as SVGIG (reference sequence). V was cut by 3 bases and J by 1 base, with 14 bases left in between. The CDR3 consists of 15 residues. The CDR3 DNA reads as TGTGCCTGGAGGGCAGGGGGGATCCGCACAGATACGCAGTATTTT. This encodes CAWRAGGIRTDTQYF.

This clone came up a few times. The V gene is TRBV5-1, the J gene TRBJ2-6; D uncertain. The CDR3 consists of 17 residues. V lost 1 base, J lost 0 bases, and 11 bases lay in between. Looked up from germline, CDR1 is SGHRS and CDR2 is YFSETQ. The CDR3 is CASSLIVLGSGANVLTF. The CDR3 DNA is TGCGCCAGCAGCTTGATCGTCCTCGGCTCTGGGGCCAACGTCCTGACTTTC.

This clone turned up a few times. The rearrangement links TRBV4-3 to TRBJ1-2; no reliable D call. V was trimmed by 0 bases and J by 4 bases, leaving 12 bases between them. Looked up from germline, CDR1 is LGHNA and CDR2 is YSLEER. This CDR3 is built from 15 residues. Here the CDR3 reads CASSQDRVAGYGYTF. Written as DNA, the CDR3 is TGCGCCAGCAGCCAAGATAGGGTGGCGGGCTATGGCTACACCTTC.

This clone was seen more than once but under ten times. The chain links TRBV30 to TRBJ1-1; 7 bases map to TRBD1. Looked up from germline, CDR1 is GTSNPN and CDR2 is SVGIG (reference sequence). This CDR3 region has 13 residues. J was trimmed by 7 bases and V by 5 bases; bases with no gene match: 10. The CDR3 DNA reads as TGTGCCTGGGCCCTTGACAGGGCGGATGAAGCTTTCTTT. It specifies CAWALDRADEAFF. Based on the CDR3 plus reference TRBV30 and TRBJ1-1, the full variable domain is SQTIHQWPATLVQPVGSPLSLECTVEGTSNPNLYWYRQAAGRGLQLLFYSVGIGQISSEVPQNLSASRPQDRQFILSSKKLLLSDSGFYLCAWALDRADEAFFGQGTRLTVV.

This clone has only a few counts. The chain links TRBV6-1 to TRBJ2-1; 12 positions agree with TRBD1. Germline CDR1 reads MNHNS; CDR2 reads SASEGT. Trimming removed 8 bases from V and 7 bases from J; junction bases left unmatched: 9. This CDR3 spans 15 amino acids. CDR3 nucleotides: TGTGCCAGCCGTCCGGGACAGGGGGCGCTGAATGAGCAGTTCTTC. Translation gives CASRPGQGALNEQFF.

V is TRBV9 and J is TRBJ1-2, with TRBD1 as a possible D gene (5 bases). V dropped 4 bases and J dropped 5 bases, with 15 bases sitting between them. The CDR3 consists of 14 residues. Germline V gene lookup returns CDR1 SGDLS and CDR2 YYNGEE. The CDR3 region has the DNA TGTGCCAGCAGCCGTACCAGGCAGGGTTATGGCTACACCTTC. Protein: CASSRTRQGYGYTF. Looking up the rest from reference TRBV9 and TRBJ1-2 gives the full variable domain: DSGVTQTPKHLITATGQRVTLRCSPRSGDLSVYWYQQSLDQGLQFLIQYYNGEERAKGNILERFSAQQFPDLHSELNLSSLELGDSALYFCASSRTRQGYGYTFGSGTRLTVV.

This clone was observed a handful of times. CDR3 DNA: TGTGCCAGCAGCGCAGGATCTAGCGGGAGGGTCGGGGAGCAGTTCTTC. As protein: CASSAGSSGRVGEQFF. The rearrangement joins TRBV9 to TRBJ2-1; 12 nucleotides align to TRBD2. J gave up 10 bases and V 3 bases, and 11 bases lay outside the gene matches. Germline V gene lookup returns CDR1 SGDLS and CDR2 YYNGEE. The CDR3 has 16 residues.

This clone was seen a few times. Here the CDR3 reads CASSLRLDQETQYF. The CDR3 DNA reads TGTGCCAGCAGCTTGAGACTGGACCAAGAGACCCAGTACTTC. V gene TRBV5-4 combines with J gene TRBJ2-5; D unresolved. Trimming stripped 1 base from V and 0 bases from J, with 7 bases between. Germline assignment: CDR1 SGHNT and CDR2 YYREEE (reference sequence). The CDR3 runs to 14 residues.

V gene TRBV4-3 combines with J gene TRBJ1-2; 8 nucleotides align to TRBD1. Germline V lookup: CDR1 LGHNA, CDR2 YSLEER. The CDR3 is 12 amino acids. V lost 3 bases and J lost 8; bases outside the gene matches: 2. The CDR3 protein is CASSQTGEGYTF. For the CDR3, the DNA is TGCGCCAGCAGCCAGACAGGGGAGGGCTACACCTTC.

The J gene is TRBJ1-1, the V gene TRBV6-5; 8 bases map to TRBD1. The length of the CDR3 is 13 residues. The ends lost 5 bases at V and 10 bases at J; junction bases unmatched: 9. Germline V gives CDR1 MNHEY, CDR2 SVGAGI. Here the CDR3 DNA reads TGTGCCAGCAGTGCCGGACAGGGAAGGGGAGCTTTCTTT. It is translated as CASSAGQGRGAFF.

The chain uses TRBV4-2 and TRBJ2-1; 11 bases map to TRBD2. Germline CDR1 is LGHNA and CDR2 is YNFKEQ. The CDR3 is 15 residues long. The V segment lost 7 bases and the J segment 9 bases; nucleotides outside the gene matches: 11. This chain's CDR3 is CASMTSGTLVGEQFF. The CDR3 region has the DNA TGTGCCAGCATGACTAGCGGGACCTTGGTCGGTGAGCAGTTCTTC.

This clone was picked up a small number of times. The chain carries TRBV6-5 and TRBJ2-5; TRBD1 matches 8 bases. J lost 4 bases, V lost 6 bases, and 4 bases had no gene match. Germline values: CDR1 MNHEY, CDR2 SVGAGI. There are 13 residues in the CDR3. CDR3 DNA sequence: TGTGCCAGCAGATCGACAGGGGTAGAGACCCAGTACTTC. It translates to CASRSTGVETQYF.

The V gene is TRBV5-1, the J gene TRBJ2-7; D possibly corresponds to TRBD1 (6 bases). The CDR3 runs 14 residues. Trimming pared 4 bases from V and 1 base from J, leaving 12 bases between. Germline assignment: CDR1 SGHRS and CDR2 YFSETQ. The CDR3 nucleotides are TGCGCCAGCAGCGCGACAGGTGGATCCTACGAGCAGTACTTC. Amino acids: CASSATGGSYEQYF.

This chain connects TRBV28 to TRBJ2-4; D not certain. The CDR3 runs to 15 residues. Trimming left V 4 bases short and J 0 bases short, with 10 bases between. The germline CDR1 and CDR2 sequences are MDHEN and SYDVKM. The CDR3 sequence is CASSSPGLAKNIQYF. In nucleotides, the CDR3 is TGTGCCAGCAGTTCCCCAGGTCTAGCCAAAAACATTCAGTACTTC.

J is TRBJ2-6 and V is TRBV5-1, with D tentatively TRBD1 (6 bases). The CDR3 consists of 15 residues. The V gene's germline CDR1 is SGHRS and CDR2 YFSETQ. V was clipped by 3 bases and J by 5 bases, with 12 bases between them. CDR3 nucleotide sequence: TGCGCCAGCAGCTATCAACAGGGCCGGGCCAACGTCCTGACTTTC. Translated, it gives CASSYQQGRANVLTF. Full variable domain (missing parts from reference TRBV5-1 and TRBJ2-6): KAGVTQTPRYLIKTRGQQVTLSCSPISGHRSVSWYQQTPGQGLQFLFEYFSETQRNKGNFPGRFSGRQFSNSRSEMNVSTLELGDSALYLCASSYQQGRANVLTFGAGSRLTVL.

This clone was detected a few times. The chain uses TRBV7-2 and TRBJ1-2; D call uncertain. The CDR3 covers 13 residues. Germline lookup yields CDR1 SGHTA and CDR2 FQGNSA. The V end was cut by 7 bases, the J end by 2 bases, with 11 bases between. The CDR3 DNA follows: TGTGCCAGCACCTCGACTGGGAACTATGGCTACACCTTC. This encodes CASTSTGNYGYTF.

This clone occurred a few times. The CDR3 is CAWSVRRLQNTGELFF. The CDR3 DNA sequence: TGTGCCTGGAGTGTTCGTCGACTTCAGAACACCGGGGAGCTGTTTTTT. J is TRBJ2-2 and V is TRBV30, with D unclear. The CDR3 contains 16 residues. Germline lookup yields CDR1 GTSNPN and CDR2 SVGIG (reference sequence). The V end lost 0 bases, the J end lost 1 base, and 12 bases lay between the germline ends.

This clone has more than one count but fewer than ten. CDR3 DNA: TGTGCCAGCAGTCAGGGGCGCAATGAGCAGTTCTTC. Translation gives CASSQGRNEQFF. This chain connects TRBV7-2 to TRBJ2-1, with D possibly being TRBD1 (6 bases). Germline V gives CDR1 SGHTA, CDR2 FQGNSA. With 6 bases removed from V and 6 bases from J, the gap between germline ends came to 9 bases. The length of the CDR3 is 12 residues.

This clone was detected only a few times. V and J are TRBV5-4 and TRBJ2-5, with no clear D. Trimming pared 4 bases from V and 2 bases from J, leaving 9 bases between. Germline values: CDR1 SGHNT, CDR2 YYREEE (reference sequence). The CDR3 is 13 amino acids. The CDR3 DNA is TGTGCCAGCAGCCCGGGTCTTCAAGAGACCCAGTACTTC. This gives the protein CASSPGLQETQYF.

The rearrangement uses TRBV9 and TRBJ2-7; 7 bases map to TRBD1. The CDR3 consists of 15 residues. Germline values: CDR1 SGDLS, CDR2 YYNGEE. V shed 0 bases and J 2 bases; nucleotides not matched to a gene: 5. CDR3 sequence: CASSVGGQSTYEQYF. The DNA for the CDR3 is TGTGCCAGCAGCGTAGGGGGACAGTCAACCTACGAGCAGTACTTC.

The genes are TRBV11-3 and TRBJ2-5; D might be TRBD2 (5 bases). V dropped 5 bases and J dropped 4 bases, with 11 bases sitting between them. This CDR3 contains 13 residues. The germline CDR1 and CDR2 sequences are SGHNT and YENEEA. The CDR3 sequence is CASSQEGRETQYF. The CDR3 coding sequence is TGTGCCAGCAGCCAAGAAGGGAGAGAGACCCAGTACTTC.

In its sample, this clone was seen a few times. The chain couples TRBV6-5 to TRBJ2-3; D not certain. V lost 8 bases, J lost 0 bases, and 15 bases lay in between. Germline CDR1 is MNHEY and CDR2 is SVGAGI. This CDR3 has 15 residues. As DNA, the CDR3 is TGTGCCAGCTCCTTCGGGTACCTCAGCACAGATACGCAGTATTTT. Protein product: CASSFGYLSTDTQYF.

This clone was picked up a small number of times. The genes are TRBV25-1 and TRBJ2-1; no clear D gene. CDR1 is MGHDK and CDR2 is SYGVNS in the germline V gene. The CDR3 contains 11 residues. V gave up 7 bases and J gave up 6 bases, with 7 bases separating them. CDR3: CASIRSNEQFF. The CDR3 nucleotides are TGTGCCAGCATCAGGTCCAATGAGCAGTTCTTC.